The clone carrying this T cell receptor beta chain showed up just a few times. The CDR3 runs to 15 residues. V was clipped by 2 bases and J by 7 bases, with 15 bases between them. Looked up from germline, CDR1 is SGDLS and CDR2 is YYNGEE. This specimen comes from a study of blood T cell repertoires in COVID-19. The assay was immunoSEQ multiplex PCR, and TCRdb's table has in-frame clones only and misses some. The table includes some 140,000 clones, under 85% detected once. V is TRBV9 and J is TRBJ1-4; no clear D gene. The sequenced sample consisted of peripheral blood. The origin of this receptor is a man in his 60s with COVID-19, enrolled during active disease. Here the CDR3 DNA reads TGTGCCAGCAGCGTCGGAGGGCGCGTCGGTGAAAAACTGTTTTTT. It is translated as CASSVGGRVGEKLFF.